The entry below describes one T cell receptor (beta chain). The antigen is undetermined. The CDR3 totals 13 residues. In germline, CDR1 is SGHRS, CDR2 YFSETQ. These data are taken from a study of monozygotic twins with inflammatory bowel disease. Regarding the study as a whole: IBD patients displayed reduced TCRbeta diversity (inverse Simpson) when set against healthy co-twins.

Nested PCRs of roughly 15 and 9 cycles, two in total, were run on TCRalpha and TCRbeta cDNA. With the 5' RACE reads reprocessed, TCRdb shows one record per CDR3 protein and no DNA. Listed are fewer than 200,000 distinct CDR3 sequences; 2.4% falls within the top ten. Sequencing input: blood. The clonotype originates from a human donor with ulcerative colitis or Crohn's disease, or a healthy co-twin of an affected twin (not recorded which). The chain combines TRBV5-1 with TRBJ2-7; TCRdb lists TRBD1, though no DNA is available to test this call. This CDR3 reads CASSLGRDSLAYF.